The 26 T cell receptor beta chains in this list originate from one sample, sequenced in a study of blood T cells in healthy people across ages. Through a sample-barcoded 5' primer and a J-beta primer mix, a second PCR was run for about 7 to 12 cycles. One entry per CDR3 protein, called by TCRdb with MiXCR from the 5' RACE reads. The sample shows 1.5 million to 2 million distinct CDR3 sequences, about 32% of them seen only once. Sequencing was done on a sample of blood. Receptor source: a woman aged 25 to 39 in good health.

Worth noting for this clonotype: An end of the junction does not agree with germline; a read error may underlie this. The rearrangement links TRBV4-2 to TRBJ2-7; D may match TRBD1 or TRBD2 (5 bases each). There are 15 residues in the CDR3. Per the germline V gene, CDR1 is LGHNA and CDR2 is YNFKEQ. The CDR3 DNA sequence: TGTGCCAGCAGCCCAGGGACGGGCAGCTCCTGCGAGCAGTACTTC. It is translated as CASSPGTGSSCEQYF.

This sequence joins TRBV20-1 and TRBJ2-7; 8 bases match TRBD1. Germline CDR1 is DFQATT and CDR2 is SNEGSKA (reference sequence). V was pared by 6 bases and J by 4 bases, with 11 bases of the junction left unmatched. The CDR3 length is 14 residues. This CDR3 reads CSAKRGTGGYEQYF. CDR3 nucleotide sequence: TGCAGTGCCAAAAGAGGGACAGGCGGGTACGAGCAGTACTTC.

This clonotype occurred a few times. The chain uses TRBV20-1 and TRBJ2-7, with TRBD2 identical over 11 bases. The V and J ends lost 4 bases and 1 base, in that order; junction bases with no gene match: 18. Germline-derived CDR1 and CDR2 are DFQATT and SNEGSKA (reference sequence). CDR3 length: 19 amino acids. The CDR3 DNA reads TGCAGTGCTACCTTACCCTGGGGCCAACTAGCGGGGGTTTCCTACGAGCAGTACTTC. It is translated as CSATLPWGQLAGVSYEQYF.

The chain employs TRBV7-2 and TRBJ1-1, with D possibly being TRBD1 (6 bases). Germline assignment: CDR1 SGHTA and CDR2 FQGNSA. The CDR3 runs to 14 residues. V was shortened by 7 bases and J by 2 bases, with 14 bases between the two germline ends. CDR3 sequence reads: CASTPWTDNTEAFF. The CDR3 DNA is TGTGCCAGCACCCCTTGGACAGATAACACTGAAGCTTTCTTT.

The V and J genes are TRBV5-1 and TRBJ2-2; no reliable D call. Trimming took 4 bases from V and 0 from J, leaving 13 bases between them. Per germline, CDR1 SGHRS and CDR2 YFSETQ. The CDR3 has 16 amino acids. CDR3 coding DNA: TGCGCCAGCAGCCCAAAGACACTCGCGAACACCGGGGAGCTGTTTTTT. This codes for CASSPKTLANTGELFF.

The chain recombines TRBV2 with TRBJ1-1; D not resolved. The V and J ends lost 7 bases and 4 bases respectively, with 13 bases between them. This CDR3 is 13 amino acids long. Per the germline V gene, CDR1 is SNHLY and CDR2 is FYNNEI. This CDR3 reads CASIREGSTEAFF. The CDR3 bases are TGTGCCAGCATTAGGGAAGGGTCCACTGAAGCTTTCTTT.

This clonotype was observed at least ten times. The chain employs TRBV6-5 and TRBJ2-1; D is undetermined. The germline V gene has CDR1 MNHEY and CDR2 SVGAGI. This CDR3 has 16 residues. Trimming stripped 0 bases from V and 0 bases from J, with 9 bases between. The CDR3 region is CASSYSASSSYNEQFF. The CDR3 coding sequence is TGTGCCAGCAGTTACTCGGCGAGTAGCTCCTACAATGAGCAGTTCTTC.

The table lists this clonotype with a few counts. The chain couples TRBV28 to TRBJ2-3; D is perhaps TRBD1 (7 bases). Trimming cost V 6 bases and J 3 bases, with 16 bases left between them. The CDR3 is made up of 15 amino acids. CDR1 MDHEN and CDR2 SYDVKM come from the germline V gene. The CDR3 DNA reads TGTGCCAGCAGCCCAGGGGGACTGGAGACAGATACGCAGTATTTT. Residues: CASSPGGLETDTQYF.

This clonotype was observed a few times. V usage is TRBV29-1 and J usage is TRBJ2-3; a weak D match, TRBD1 (6 bases). This CDR3 has 16 amino acids. Trimming took off 0 bases at V and 2 bases at J, with 15 bases between the two ends. The germline V gene has CDR1 SQVTM and CDR2 ANQGSEA. The CDR3 region is CSVEEGRGWPTDTQYF. DNA for the CDR3: TGCAGCGTTGAAGAGGGCAGGGGCTGGCCCACAGATACGCAGTATTTT.

The CDR3 DNA reads TGTGCCAGCAGCTTAGTTGGCGGGAGGGCCGCTAATGAGCAGTTCTTC. Translating it yields CASSLVGGRAANEQFF. The chain recombines TRBV7-8 with TRBJ2-1; TRBD2 agrees at 9 bases. CDR3 length: 16 residues. From germline, CDR1 is SGHVS and CDR2 FQNEAQ. The ends lost 1 base at V and 7 bases at J; junction bases unmatched: 8.

The rearrangement links TRBV7-9 to TRBJ1-1, with D perhaps TRBD1 (5 bases). The CDR3 has 14 residues. The V end was cut by 4 bases, the J end by 13 bases, with 22 bases between. Germline V gene lookup returns CDR1 SEHNR and CDR2 FQNEAQ (reference sequence). CDR3 DNA: TGTGCCAGCAGCTACAACACCGGGACCGCCGACTTTTTCTTT. Its translation: CASSYNTGTADFFF.

Details on this clonotype: One end of the junction is discordant with germline, which a read error may explain. The V call is TRBV20-1, the J call TRBJ1-2; 8 nucleotides align to TRBD1. The V gene's germline CDR1 is DFQATT and CDR2 SNEGSKA (reference sequence). The CDR3 consists of 16 residues. This chain's CDR3 is CSTSNPAGGGLDGYTF. CDR3 sequence (DNA): TGCAGTACTAGTAATCCGGCAGGGGGCGGTTTGGATGGCTACACCTTC.

This clonotype showed up just a few times. The CDR3 DNA sequence: TGTGCCAGTTCTCTAGCGGGAGCCAACGAGCAGTACTTC. Encoded protein: CASSLAGANEQYF. The rearrangement joins TRBV12-3 or TRBV12-4 to TRBJ2-7; 10 positions match TRBD2. V shed 9 bases and J 5 bases; nucleotides not matched to a gene: 7. CDR3 length equals 13 residues.

This chain connects TRBV20-1 to TRBJ2-1; TRBD2 matches 13 bases. With V trimmed by 6 bases and J by 7 bases, 6 bases remained unmatched. This CDR3 has 14 residues. Germline V gene data show CDR1 as DFQATT and CDR2 as SNEGSKA (reference sequence). Written as DNA, the CDR3 is TGCAGTGCCATGACTAGCGGGAGGTATAATGAGCAGTTCTTC. Its translation: CSAMTSGRYNEQFF.

J is TRBJ1-6 and V is TRBV3-1; D not resolved. CDR3 length: 15 amino acids. CDR1 and CDR2 from the germline V gene are LGHDT and YNNKEL (reference sequence). V shed 0 bases and J shed 7 bases, with 10 bases lying between them. The chain's CDR3 is CASSQESRPNSPLHF. The CDR3 DNA reads TGTGCCAGCAGCCAAGAATCCAGACCGAATTCACCCCTCCACTTT.

V and J are TRBV11-3 and TRBJ2-2; weak D call: TRBD1 (5 bases). V lost 5 bases to trimming and J lost 6 bases, with 16 bases between them. The CDR3 is 15 residues long. Per germline, CDR1 SGHNT and CDR2 YENEEA. CDR3 DNA: TGTGCCAGCAGCACGCGCGAACCAGGGTCCGGGGAGCTGTTTTTT. Protein: CASSTREPGSGELFF.

J is TRBJ1-6 and V is TRBV10-3; D call uncertain. This CDR3 region has 9 residues. Germline V gene sequence: CDR1 ENHRY, CDR2 SYGVKD. With 11 bases removed from V and 13 bases from J, the gap between germline ends came to 9 bases. CDR3 loop: CASQRPLHF. The CDR3 DNA is TGTGCCTCGCAGAGGCCCCTCCACTTT.

In its sample, this clonotype was seen many times. The gene calls are TRBV15 and TRBJ2-5; D gene ambiguous. The CDR3 runs 16 residues. Germline V gives CDR1 LNHNV, CDR2 YYDKDF (reference sequence). The germline V and J ends were trimmed by 0 bases and 0 bases, with 11 bases remaining between them. The CDR3 coding sequence is TGTGCCACCAGCAGAGAGCAGGCAGTCTACCAAGAGACCCAGTACTTC. It yields the protein CATSREQAVYQETQYF. The variable domain in full, completed from reference TRBV15 and TRBJ2-5, reads DAMVIQNPRYQVTQFGKPVTLSCSQTLNHNVMYWYQQKSSQAPKLLFHYYDKDFNNEADTPDNFQSRRPNTSFCFLDIRSPGLGDTAMYLCATSREQAVYQETQYFGPGTRLLVL.

This clonotype was observed a handful of times. The J gene is TRBJ2-3, the V gene TRBV20-1; TRBD2 agrees at 9 bases. CDR1 is DFQATT, CDR2 SNEGSKA, per germline (reference sequence). The CDR3 is 13 residues long. V shed 7 bases, J shed 1 base, and the junction held 3 bases outside the gene matches. The CDR3 coding sequence is TGCAGTGGACGACTAGCGGGCACAGATACGCAGTATTTT. This encodes CSGRLAGTDTQYF.

In this sample, this clonotype turned up many times. The chain uses TRBV12-3 or TRBV12-4 and TRBJ2-7; 11 nucleotides agree with TRBD2. This CDR3 is 15 amino acids long. Trimming removed 4 bases from V and 3 bases from J; junction bases left unmatched: 5. This CDR3 reads CASSSGLAGVYEQYF. The CDR3, as DNA: TGTGCCAGCAGTTCTGGACTAGCGGGTGTCTACGAGCAGTACTTC.

The sample holds a few counts of this clonotype. CDR3 nucleotide sequence: TGCGCCAGCAGCTTGGCCCCTTTGGGACTAGCGGGAGGTCTCTCGGTTACGCAGTATTTT. This encodes CASSLAPLGLAGGLSVTQYF. The chain combines TRBV5-1 with TRBJ2-3, with 15 bases matching TRBD2. Germline CDR1 and CDR2: SGHRS and YFSETQ. The V gene end was trimmed by 0 bases and the J gene end by 8 bases; junction bases not matched to a gene: 16. This CDR3 region has 20 residues.

This chain connects TRBV14 to TRBJ1-2; no clear D gene. Per germline, CDR1 SGHDN and CDR2 FVKESK. Deletions cut 4 bases from V and 5 bases from J, with 11 bases between. The CDR3 totals 13 residues. The CDR3 DNA follows: TGTGCCAGCAGCCCTAGCCATGGGTATGGCTACACCTTC. Encoded protein: CASSPSHGYGYTF. Based on the CDR3 plus reference TRBV14 and TRBJ1-2, the full variable domain is EAGVTQFPSHSVIEKGQTVTLRCDPISGHDNLYWYRRVMGKEIKFLLHFVKESKQDESGMPNNRFLAERTGGTYSTLKVQPAELEDSGVYFCASSPSHGYGYTFGSGTRLTVV.

The chain combines TRBV4-2 with TRBJ1-1; possible D gene TRBD1, 5 bases. The CDR3 consists of 15 residues. Germline CDR1 is LGHNA and CDR2 is YNFKEQ. Trimming removed 1 base from V and 1 base from J, with 10 bases in between. CDR3 DNA sequence: TGTGCCAGCAGCCAAGGAGGGGAGTGGAACACTGAAGCTTTCTTT. The encoded protein is CASSQGGEWNTEAFF.

Only a few counts were recorded for this clonotype. J is TRBJ1-2 and V is TRBV20-1, with 7 bases lining up with TRBD1. The CDR3 consists of 12 residues. Germline trimming cut 6 bases from V and 2 bases from J; bases unmatched to any gene: 3. The germline CDR1 and CDR2 sequences are DFQATT and SNEGSKA (reference sequence). The CDR3 DNA sequence: TGCAGTGCCGGGACAGTGAACTATGGCTACACCTTC. Translation gives CSAGTVNYGYTF.

To note about this clonotype: At one end, the junction sequence differs from germline, possibly due to a read error. The chain combines TRBV4-1 with TRBJ2-1, with D perhaps matching TRBD2 (7 bases). The CDR3 has 14 residues. The germline gives CDR1 MGHRA, CDR2 YSYEKL. CDR3 nucleotide sequence: TGCACCAGCAGCCAAGATGCGGGGGCGGGTGAGCAGTTCTTC. It codes for CTSSQDAGAGEQFF.

This clonotype was picked up a small number of times. The chain has TRBV29-1 and TRBJ2-2; D perhaps matches TRBD2 (6 bases). Per the germline V gene, CDR1 is SQVTM and CDR2 is ANQGSEA. The CDR3 consists of 14 residues. V lost 8 bases, J lost 1 base, and 14 bases lay in between. CDR3 in amino acids: CSPRRELNTGELFF. The CDR3 DNA is TGCAGCCCTAGGCGGGAACTGAACACCGGGGAGCTGTTTTTT.